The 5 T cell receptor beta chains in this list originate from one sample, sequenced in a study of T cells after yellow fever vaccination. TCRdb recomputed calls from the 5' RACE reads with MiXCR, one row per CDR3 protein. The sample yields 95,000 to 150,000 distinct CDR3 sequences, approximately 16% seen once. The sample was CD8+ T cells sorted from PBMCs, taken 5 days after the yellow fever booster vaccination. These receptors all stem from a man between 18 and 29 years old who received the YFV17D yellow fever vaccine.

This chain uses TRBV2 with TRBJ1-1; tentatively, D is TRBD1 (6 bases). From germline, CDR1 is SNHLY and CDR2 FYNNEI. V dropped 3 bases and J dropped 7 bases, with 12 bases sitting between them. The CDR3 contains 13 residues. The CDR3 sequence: CASSEGAGNEAFF. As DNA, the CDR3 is TGTGCCAGCAGTGAGGGGGCAGGGAATGAAGCTTTCTTT.

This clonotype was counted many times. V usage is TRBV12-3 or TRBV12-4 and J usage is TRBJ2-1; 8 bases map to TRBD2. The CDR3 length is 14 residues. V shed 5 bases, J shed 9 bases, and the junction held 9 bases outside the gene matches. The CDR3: CASSGGGGTTEQFF. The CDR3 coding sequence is TGTGCCAGCAGTGGGGGCGGGGGGACTACTGAGCAGTTCTTC.

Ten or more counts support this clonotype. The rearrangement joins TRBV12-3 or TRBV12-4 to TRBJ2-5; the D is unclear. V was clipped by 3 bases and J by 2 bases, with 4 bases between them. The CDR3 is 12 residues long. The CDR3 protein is CASSFGQETQYF. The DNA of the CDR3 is TGTGCCAGCAGTTTTGGGCAAGAGACCCAGTACTTC.

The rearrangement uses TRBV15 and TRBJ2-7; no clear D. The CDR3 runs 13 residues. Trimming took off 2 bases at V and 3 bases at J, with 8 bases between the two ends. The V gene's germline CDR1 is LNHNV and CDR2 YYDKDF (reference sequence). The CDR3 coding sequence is TGTGCCACCAGCAGACAACTGGACTACGAGCAGTACGTC. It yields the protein CATSRQLDYEQYV.

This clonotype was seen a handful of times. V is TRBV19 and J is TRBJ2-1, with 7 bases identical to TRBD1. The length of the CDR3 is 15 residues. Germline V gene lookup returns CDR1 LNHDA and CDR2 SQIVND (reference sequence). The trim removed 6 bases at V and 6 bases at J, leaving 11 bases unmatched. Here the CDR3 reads CASRSGTEIRNEQFF. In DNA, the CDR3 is TGTGCCAGTAGGTCCGGGACAGAAATACGCAATGAGCAGTTCTTC. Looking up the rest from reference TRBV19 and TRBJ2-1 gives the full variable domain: DGGITQSPKYLFRKEGQNVTLSCEQNLNHDAMYWYRQDPGQGLRLIYYSQIVNDFQKGDIAEGYSVSREKKESFPLTVTSAQKNPTAFYLCASRSGTEIRNEQFFGPGTRLTVL.